Reported below is one TCR beta chain. Its specificity is not known. Clones were sequenced by immunoSEQ multiplex PCR, and TCRdb holds only the in-frame ones, with some missing. The repertoire holds about 19,000 clones, with 83% as singletons. These data are taken from a study of OX40 agonist ivuxolimab in advanced cancers. Germline V gives CDR1 SEHNR, CDR2 FQNEAQ (reference sequence). This CDR3 has 13 amino acids. Trimming removed 2 bases from V and 6 bases from J, with 8 bases in between. Points from the study as a whole: With doses of 0.1-3.0 mg/kg, partial responders showed among the lowest clonal expansion.

This chain links TRBV7-9 with TRBJ2-1; tentatively, D is TRBD2 (6 bases). The material sequenced was CD4+ or CD8+ T cells sorted from blood, taken in a trial of the OX40 agonist ivuxolimab. This clonotype was obtained from an adult with an advanced solid tumor such as melanoma, head and neck, liver or kidney cancer. In DNA, the CDR3 is TGTGCCAGCAGCTTACCGGGACTCAATGAGCAGTTCTTC. This translates into CASSLPGLNEQFF.